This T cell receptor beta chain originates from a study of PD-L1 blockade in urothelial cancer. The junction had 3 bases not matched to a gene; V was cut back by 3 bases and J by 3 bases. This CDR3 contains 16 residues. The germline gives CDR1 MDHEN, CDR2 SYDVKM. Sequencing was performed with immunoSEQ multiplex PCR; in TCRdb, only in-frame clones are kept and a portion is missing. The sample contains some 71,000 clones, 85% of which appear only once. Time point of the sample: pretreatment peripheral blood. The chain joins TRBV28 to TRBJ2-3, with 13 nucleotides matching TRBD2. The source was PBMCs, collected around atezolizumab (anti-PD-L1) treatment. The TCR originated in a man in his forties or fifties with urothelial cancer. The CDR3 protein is CASSFWTSGSTDTQYF. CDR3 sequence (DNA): TGTGCCAGCAGTTTCTGGACTAGCGGGAGTACAGATACGCAGTATTTT. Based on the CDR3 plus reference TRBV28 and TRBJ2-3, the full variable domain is DVKVTQSSRYLVKRTGEKVFLECVQDMDHENMFWYRQDPGLGLRLIYFSYDVKMKEKGDIPEGYSVSREKKERFSLILESASTNQTSMYLCASSFWTSGSTDTQYFGPGTRLTVL.